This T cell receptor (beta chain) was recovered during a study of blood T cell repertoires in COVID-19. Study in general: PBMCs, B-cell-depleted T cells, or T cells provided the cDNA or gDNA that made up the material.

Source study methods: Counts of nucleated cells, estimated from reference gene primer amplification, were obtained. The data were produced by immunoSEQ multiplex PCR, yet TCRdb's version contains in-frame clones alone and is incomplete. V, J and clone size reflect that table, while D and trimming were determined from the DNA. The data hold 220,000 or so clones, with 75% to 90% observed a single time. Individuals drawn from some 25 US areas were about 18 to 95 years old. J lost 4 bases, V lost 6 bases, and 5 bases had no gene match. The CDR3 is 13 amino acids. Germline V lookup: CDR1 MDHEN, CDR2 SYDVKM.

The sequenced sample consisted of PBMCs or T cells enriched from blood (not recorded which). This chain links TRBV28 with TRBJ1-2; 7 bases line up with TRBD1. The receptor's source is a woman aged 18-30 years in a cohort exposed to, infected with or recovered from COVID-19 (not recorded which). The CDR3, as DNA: TGTGCCAGCAGCATTGGACAGGTCTATGGCTACACCTTC. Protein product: CASSIGQVYGYTF.